This TCR beta chain comes out of a study of T cells in Graves' hyperthyroidism and ophthalmopathy. V lost 3 bases to trimming and J lost 2 bases, with 17 bases between them. CDR1 and CDR2 (germline): DFQATT, SNEGSKA (reference sequence). The CDR3 has 16 residues. Uncontrolled infection, other autoimmune disease, pregnancy and lactation each barred patients from inclusion. PBMCs were derived from 10 ml fresh peripheral blood. Study-level points and caveats: Also found in blood were most expanded thyroid clonotypes above 0.001.

What was amplified from RNA transcripts were TCR beta CDR3 regions. The HTBI primer set drove a first-round RT-PCR of the TCR CDR3. Each CDR3 protein is one row after TCRdb ran MiXCR on the multiplex PCR reads. The sample has hundreds of thousands of distinct CDR3 sequences, roughly 18% seen once. This clonotype was counted many times. Its antigen remains unidentified. The V gene is TRBV20-1, the J gene TRBJ1-5; no reliable D call. The clonotype comes from a man between 35 and 55 years old with Graves' hyperthyroidism. The source material was blood. The CDR3 region has the DNA TGCAGTGCTAGTGCCGGGCCGGGGTTCGGCAATCAGCCCCAGCATTTT. It encodes CSASAGPGFGNQPQHF.